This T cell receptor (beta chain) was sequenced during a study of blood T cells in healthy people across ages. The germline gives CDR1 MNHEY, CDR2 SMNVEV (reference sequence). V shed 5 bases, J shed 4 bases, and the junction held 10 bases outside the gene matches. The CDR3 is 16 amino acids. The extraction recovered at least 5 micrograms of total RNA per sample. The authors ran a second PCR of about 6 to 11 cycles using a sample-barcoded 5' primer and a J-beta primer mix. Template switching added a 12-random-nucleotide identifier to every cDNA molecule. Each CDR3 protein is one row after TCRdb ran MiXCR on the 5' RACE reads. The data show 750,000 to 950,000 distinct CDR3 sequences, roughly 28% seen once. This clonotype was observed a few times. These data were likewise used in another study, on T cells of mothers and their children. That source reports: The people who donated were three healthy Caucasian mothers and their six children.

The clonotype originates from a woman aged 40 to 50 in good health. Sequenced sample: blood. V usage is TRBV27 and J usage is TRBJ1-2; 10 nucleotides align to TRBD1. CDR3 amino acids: CASSPWTGGLSYGYTF. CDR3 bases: TGTGCCAGCAGTCCCTGGACAGGGGGACTTAGCTATGGCTACACCTTC.